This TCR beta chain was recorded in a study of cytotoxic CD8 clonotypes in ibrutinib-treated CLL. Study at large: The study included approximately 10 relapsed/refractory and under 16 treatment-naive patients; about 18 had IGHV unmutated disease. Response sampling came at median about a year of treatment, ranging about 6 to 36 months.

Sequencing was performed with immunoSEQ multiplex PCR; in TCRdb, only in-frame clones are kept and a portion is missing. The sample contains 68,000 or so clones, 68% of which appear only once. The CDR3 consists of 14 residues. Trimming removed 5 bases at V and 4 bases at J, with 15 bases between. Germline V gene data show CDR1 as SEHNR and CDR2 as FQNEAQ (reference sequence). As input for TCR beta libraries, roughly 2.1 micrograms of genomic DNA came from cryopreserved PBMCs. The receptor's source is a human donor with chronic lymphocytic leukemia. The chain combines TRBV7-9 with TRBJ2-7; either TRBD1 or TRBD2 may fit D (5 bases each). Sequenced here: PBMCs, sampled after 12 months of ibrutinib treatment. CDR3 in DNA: TGTGCCAGCAGCCCCGGGGCGGGTTTATACGAGCAGTACTTC. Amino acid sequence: CASSPGAGLYEQYF.